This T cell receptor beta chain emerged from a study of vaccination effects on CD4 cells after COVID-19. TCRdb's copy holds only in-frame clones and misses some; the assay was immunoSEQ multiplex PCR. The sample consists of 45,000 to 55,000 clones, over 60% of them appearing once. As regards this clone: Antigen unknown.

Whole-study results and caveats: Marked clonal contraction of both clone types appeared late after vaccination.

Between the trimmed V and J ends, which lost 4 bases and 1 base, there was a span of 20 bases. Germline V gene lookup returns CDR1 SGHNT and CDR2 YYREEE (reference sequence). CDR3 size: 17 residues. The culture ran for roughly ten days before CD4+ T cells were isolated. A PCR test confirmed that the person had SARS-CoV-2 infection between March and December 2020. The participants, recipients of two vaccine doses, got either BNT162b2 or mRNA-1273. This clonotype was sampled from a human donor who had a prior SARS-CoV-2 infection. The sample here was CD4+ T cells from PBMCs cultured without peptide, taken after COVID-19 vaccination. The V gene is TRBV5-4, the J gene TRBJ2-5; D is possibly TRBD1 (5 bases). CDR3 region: CASSLGWGLGAQETQYF. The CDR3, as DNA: TGTGCCAGCAGCCTTGGGTGGGGCCTAGGGGCCCAAGAGACCCAGTACTTC.